Sequencing of this T cell receptor (beta chain) was carried out in a study of blood T cell repertoires in COVID-19. Whole-study context: Samples taken during acute and convalescent COVID-19 were collected in the United States, Italy and Spain.

Only in-frame clones appear in the TCRdb table, and some are missing; sequencing was by immunoSEQ multiplex PCR. The profile shows some 260,000 clones, approximately 86% of them singletons. CDR3 length: 15 residues. Trimming took 4 bases from V and 1 from J, leaving 12 bases between them. From germline, CDR1 is MNHEY and CDR2 SMNVEV (reference sequence). The chain links TRBV27 to TRBJ2-3; D call uncertain. The receptor was derived from a woman in her 30s with acute or convalescent COVID-19. Sequencing input: peripheral blood. In nucleotides, the CDR3 is TGTGCCAGCAGTTCCCCTGACCTAGGCACAGATACGCAGTATTTT. Its translation is CASSSPDLGTDTQYF.